This T cell receptor beta chain was captured by sequencing in a study of blood T cell repertoires in COVID-19. Study overall: Collection of acute and convalescent COVID-19 samples took place in the United States, Italy and Spain. Sample material is recorded as cDNA or gDNA derived from T cells, B-cell-depleted T cells, or PBMCs.

Under the authors' procedure: Nucleated cell number was recorded as an estimate derived from reference gene primer amplification. The method was immunoSEQ multiplex PCR; TCRdb's version includes in-frame clones alone and lacks a portion of them. V and J calls and clone size follow that table, whereas D and trimming were derived from the DNA. This sample yields approximately 360,000 clones, of which nearly 90% are seen a single time; 6% to 7.5% belongs to the top ten. Unmatched junction bases numbered 9, after V lost 1 base and J lost 4 bases. CDR3 length: 17 amino acids. CDR1 and CDR2 (germline): LGHNA, YNFKEQ.

This sequence joins TRBV4-2 and TRBJ2-2, with TRBD1 matching 7 bases. Sequencing was done on a sample of peripheral blood. The origin of this receptor is a man younger than 35 with active or convalescent COVID-19. The CDR3 region has the DNA TGTGCCAGCAGCCAAGTTCGCACAGGGGAACGCACCGGGGAGCTGTTTTTT. Residues: CASSQVRTGERTGELFF.